This entry features one T cell receptor beta chain sequence. These data belong to a study of control samples from healthy donors and cancer patients. Here immunoSEQ multiplex PCR was the method, and the copy in TCRdb shows in-frame clones only, minus some. The data hold 150,000 or so clones, with approximately 90% observed a single time. Trimming removed 0 bases at V and 9 bases at J, with 15 bases between. Germline V gives CDR1 SGHNT, CDR2 YENEEA. The CDR3 totals 14 residues. The sample comprised blood. This clonotype was obtained from a man aged 25 to 40 in good health. V gene TRBV11-3 combines with J gene TRBJ2-7; D might be TRBD1 (6 bases). CDR3 nucleotides: TGTGCCAGCAGCTTAGATGGACAGATGCCCACGCAGTACTTC. This codes for CASSLDGQMPTQYF.